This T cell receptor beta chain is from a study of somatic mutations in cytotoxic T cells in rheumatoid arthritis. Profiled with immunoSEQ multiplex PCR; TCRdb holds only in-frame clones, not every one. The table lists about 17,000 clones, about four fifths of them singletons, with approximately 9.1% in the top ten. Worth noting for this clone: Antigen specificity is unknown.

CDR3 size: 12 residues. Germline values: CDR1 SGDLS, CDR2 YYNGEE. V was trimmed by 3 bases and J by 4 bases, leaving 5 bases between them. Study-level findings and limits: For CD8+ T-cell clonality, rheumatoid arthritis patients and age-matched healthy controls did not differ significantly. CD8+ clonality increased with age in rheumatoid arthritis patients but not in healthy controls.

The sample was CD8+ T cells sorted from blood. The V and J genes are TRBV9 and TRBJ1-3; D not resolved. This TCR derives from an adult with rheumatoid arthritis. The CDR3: CASSEEGNTIYF. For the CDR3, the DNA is TGTGCCAGCAGCGAGGAGGGAAACACCATATATTTT.